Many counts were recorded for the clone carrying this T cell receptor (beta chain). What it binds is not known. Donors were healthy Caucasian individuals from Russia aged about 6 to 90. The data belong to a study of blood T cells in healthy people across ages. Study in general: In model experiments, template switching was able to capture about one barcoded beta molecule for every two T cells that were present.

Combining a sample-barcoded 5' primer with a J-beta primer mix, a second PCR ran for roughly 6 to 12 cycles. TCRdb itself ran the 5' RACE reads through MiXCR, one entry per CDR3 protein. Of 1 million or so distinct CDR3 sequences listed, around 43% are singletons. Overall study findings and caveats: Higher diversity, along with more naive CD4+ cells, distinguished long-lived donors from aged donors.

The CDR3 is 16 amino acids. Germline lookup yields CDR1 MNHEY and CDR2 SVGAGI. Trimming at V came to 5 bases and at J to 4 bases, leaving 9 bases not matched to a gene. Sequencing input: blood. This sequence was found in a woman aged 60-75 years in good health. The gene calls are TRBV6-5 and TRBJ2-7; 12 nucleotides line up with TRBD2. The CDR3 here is CASSTRSSGRAYEQYF. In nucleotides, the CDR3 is TGTGCCAGCAGTACCCGCTCTAGCGGGAGGGCTTACGAGCAGTACTTC.